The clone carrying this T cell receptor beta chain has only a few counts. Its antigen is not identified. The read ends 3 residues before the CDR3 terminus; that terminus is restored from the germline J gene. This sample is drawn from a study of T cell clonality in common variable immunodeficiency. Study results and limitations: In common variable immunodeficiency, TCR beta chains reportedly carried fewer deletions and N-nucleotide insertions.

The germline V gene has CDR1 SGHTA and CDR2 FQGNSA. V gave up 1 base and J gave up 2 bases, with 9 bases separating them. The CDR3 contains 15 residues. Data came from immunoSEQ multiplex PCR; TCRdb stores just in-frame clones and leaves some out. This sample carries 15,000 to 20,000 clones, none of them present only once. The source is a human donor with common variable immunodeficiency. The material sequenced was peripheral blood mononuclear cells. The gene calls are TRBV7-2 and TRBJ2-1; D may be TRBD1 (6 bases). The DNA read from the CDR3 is TGTGCCAGCAGCTTAGGGGGGCGAACCTACAATGAG. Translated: CASSLGGRTYNE. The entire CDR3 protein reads CASSLGGRTYNEQFF.